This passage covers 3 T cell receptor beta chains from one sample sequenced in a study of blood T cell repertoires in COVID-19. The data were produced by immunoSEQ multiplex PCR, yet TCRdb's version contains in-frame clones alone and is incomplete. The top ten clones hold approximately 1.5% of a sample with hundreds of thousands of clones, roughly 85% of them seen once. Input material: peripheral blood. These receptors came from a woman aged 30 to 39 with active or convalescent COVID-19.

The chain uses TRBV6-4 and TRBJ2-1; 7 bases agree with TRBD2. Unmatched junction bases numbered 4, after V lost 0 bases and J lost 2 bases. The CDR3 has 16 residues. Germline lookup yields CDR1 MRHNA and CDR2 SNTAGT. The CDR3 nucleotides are TGTGCCAGCAGTGACTCGGGCGGGGGTCCCTACAATGAGCAGTTCTTC. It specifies CASSDSGGGPYNEQFF.

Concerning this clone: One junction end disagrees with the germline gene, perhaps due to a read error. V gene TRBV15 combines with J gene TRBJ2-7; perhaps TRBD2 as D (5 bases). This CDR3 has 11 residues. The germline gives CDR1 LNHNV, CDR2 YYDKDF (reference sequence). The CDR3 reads CATRGEGGFEF. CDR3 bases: TGTGCCACCAGAGGTGAGGGTGGTTTTGAATTC.

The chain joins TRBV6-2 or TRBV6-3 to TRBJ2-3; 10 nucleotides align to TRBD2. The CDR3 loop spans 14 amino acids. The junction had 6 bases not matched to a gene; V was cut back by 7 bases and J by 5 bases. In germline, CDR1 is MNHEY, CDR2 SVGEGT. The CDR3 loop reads CASTPSGGGDTQYF. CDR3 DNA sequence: TGTGCCAGCACCCCGAGCGGGGGGGGAGATACGCAGTATTTT.